The 8 T cell receptor beta chains presented below share a single source sample, sequenced in a study of shared clonotypes between healthy human individuals. The protocol was immunoSEQ multiplex PCR, while the TCRdb copy is restricted to in-frame clones and leaves out a portion. Seen here are approximately 2,300,000 clones, around 90% observed once, and the top ten hold about 0.36%. The specimen sequenced was naive CD4+ T cells from PBMCs. Subset in this sample: CD45RA+ positively selected. The receptors derive from a man aged 18 to 29 in good health. Some clones in this sample may be carry-over from other donors' samples.

This chain joins TRBV27 and TRBJ1-2; D is unclear. The length of the CDR3 is 14 residues. Trimming removed 6 bases at V and 7 bases at J, with 18 bases between. In germline, CDR1 is MNHEY, CDR2 SMNVEV (reference sequence). The CDR3 region is CASRPGSEIGGYTF. The CDR3 nucleotides read TGTGCCAGCAGACCGGGCTCCGAAATAGGTGGCTACACCTTC.

The chain is built from TRBV5-8 and TRBJ1-3; the match to TRBD1 covers 8 bases. V was pared by 4 bases and J by 2 bases, with 5 bases of the junction left unmatched. The CDR3 runs 15 residues. Per germline, CDR1 SGHTS and CDR2 YDEGEE. The CDR3 nucleotides are TGTGCCAGCAGCCGGCGGACAGGGACTGGAAACACCATATATTTT. Its protein is CASSRRTGTGNTIYF.

This chain connects TRBV28 to TRBJ2-2; 11 nucleotides agree with TRBD2. The V gene end was trimmed by 4 bases and the J gene end by 3 bases; junction bases not matched to a gene: 7. The V gene's germline CDR1 is MDHEN and CDR2 SYDVKM. The CDR3 sequence is 17 residues long. The CDR3 DNA reads TGTGCCAGCAGTTATCGCCCACTAGCGGGAGACACCGGGGAGCTGTTTTTT. Its translation: CASSYRPLAGDTGELFF.

The chain employs TRBV28 and TRBJ2-3, with D possibly being TRBD2 (6 bases). Germline loops: CDR1 MDHEN, CDR2 SYDVKM. Trimming pared 7 bases from V and 3 bases from J, leaving 11 bases between. CDR3 length: 13 amino acids. CDR3 sequence (DNA): TGTGCCAGCATGGGGGGAGAGACAGATACGCAGTATTTT. Translating it yields CASMGGETDTQYF.

The V and J genes are TRBV4-3 and TRBJ2-2; 9 bases match TRBD2. After removal of 4 bases from V and 5 bases from J, the junction contained 8 bases not matched to a gene. Germline CDR1 is LGHNA and CDR2 is YSLEER. This CDR3 is built from 16 residues. The CDR3 bases are TGCGCCAGCAGCCCCTTAGCGGGAGCGGGTACCGGGGAGCTGTTTTTT. It yields the protein CASSPLAGAGTGELFF.

This chain connects TRBV19 to TRBJ2-1, with 10 bases matching TRBD2. The germline V gene has CDR1 LNHDA and CDR2 SQIVND (reference sequence). Trimming at V came to 3 bases and at J to 10 bases, leaving 3 bases not matched to a gene. The CDR3 length is 13 residues. CDR3 nucleotide sequence: TGTGCCAGTAGTATGGGACTAGCGAGGGAGCAGTTCTTC. It specifies CASSMGLAREQFF.

This rearrangement joins TRBV30 to TRBJ2-3; D uncertain. The V gene lost 7 bases and the J gene lost 1 base, with 15 bases spanning the gap. Germline CDR1 reads GTSNPN; CDR2 reads SVGIG (reference sequence). The CDR3 contains 14 residues. DNA of the CDR3: TGTGCCTTCAGTACTCTTTTTGGCACAGATACGCAGTATTTT. This gives the protein CAFSTLFGTDTQYF.

The chain is built from TRBV7-2 and TRBJ2-6; no clear D. Trimming shortened V by 0 bases and J by 4 bases, and 4 bases separated the two germline ends. The CDR3 is made up of 14 amino acids. The germline V gene has CDR1 SGHTA and CDR2 FQGNSA. CDR3 in DNA: TGTGCCAGCAGCTTAGCTTCAGGGGCCAACGTCCTGACTTTC. It specifies CASSLASGANVLTF.